Each of the 9 T cell receptor beta chains below was sequenced from the same sample in a study of T cells in localized non-small cell lung cancer. TCRdb's table, derived via immunoSEQ multiplex PCR, lists solely in-frame clones and lacks some. The sample holds some 2,500 clones, 25% to 35% seen once. Sequenced material: lung tumor tissue, taken before any cancer treatment. Receptors originate from a man aged 40 to 70 with stage II squamous cell lung carcinoma.

This clone appeared a few times. V usage is TRBV28 and J usage is TRBJ1-1, with D maybe TRBD1 (6 bases). The CDR3 extends over 14 amino acids. Germline assignment: CDR1 MDHEN and CDR2 SYDVKM. V dropped 6 bases and J dropped 7 bases, with 18 bases sitting between them. The CDR3 nucleotides read TGTGCCAGCAGCCGGCGGGGGGCCTCCATTGAAGCTTTCTTT. This gives the protein CASSRRGASIEAFF.

Here the CDR3 DNA reads TGTGCCAGCAGCTTGGATAGGACAGGGCTAACTGAAGCTTTCTTT. This codes for CASSLDRTGLTEAFF. The chain has TRBV7-6 and TRBJ1-1, with 8 bases lining up with TRBD1. Trimming cost V 3 bases and J 5 bases; bases outside gene matches: 8. Germline V gene data show CDR1 as SGHVS and CDR2 as FNYEAQ. This CDR3 contains 15 residues. Using reference TRBV7-6 and TRBJ1-1 for the parts outside the CDR3, the full variable domain is GAGVSQSPRYKVTKRGQDVALRCDPISGHVSLYWYRQALGQGPEFLTYFNYEAQQDKSGLPNDRFSAERPEGSISTLTIQRTEQRDSAMYRCASSLDRTGLTEAFFGQGTRLTVV.

The sample holds a few counts of this clone. J is TRBJ2-7 and V is TRBV11-3; 10 bases are a match to TRBD1. This CDR3 is built from 15 residues. CDR1 and CDR2 (germline): SGHNT, YENEEA. Trimming removed 5 bases from V and 4 bases from J; junction bases left unmatched: 8. The CDR3 protein is CASSPLGTGVYEQYF. The CDR3, as DNA: TGTGCCAGCAGCCCTCTAGGGACAGGGGTGTACGAGCAGTACTTC.

The chain employs TRBV28 and TRBJ2-6; D gene unclear. Germline CDR1 is MDHEN and CDR2 is SYDVKM. This CDR3 has 17 residues. V was shortened by 0 bases and J by 0 bases, with 9 bases between the two germline ends. The CDR3 region is CASSLWQANSGANVLTF. CDR3 nucleotide sequence: TGTGCCAGCAGTTTATGGCAGGCCAACTCTGGGGCCAACGTCCTGACTTTC.

This clone was seen a few times. V gene TRBV6-8 combines with J gene TRBJ2-1; a weak D match, TRBD2 (7 bases). The germline V and J ends were trimmed by 11 bases and 5 bases, with 22 bases remaining between them. CDR3 length equals 15 residues. CDR1 MNHGY and CDR2 SAAAGT come from the germline V gene. Here the CDR3 reads CACHGGRANNNEQFF. The CDR3 DNA reads TGTGCCTGCCACGGGGGGCGGGCGAACAACAATGAGCAGTTCTTC.

The table lists this clone with a few counts. The rearrangement uses TRBV6-8 and TRBJ2-7; possibly TRBD1 for D (5 bases). Germline CDR1 is MNHGY and CDR2 is SAAAGT. V lost 7 bases and J lost 0, with 13 bases in between. The CDR3 extends over 14 amino acids. The CDR3 here is CASKRQTNSYEQYF. DNA for the CDR3: TGTGCCAGCAAAAGACAGACCAACTCCTACGAGCAGTACTTC.

The chain couples TRBV5-1 to TRBJ1-2; TRBD1 might be the D (5 bases). V was clipped by 4 bases and J by 4 bases, with 17 bases between them. The CDR3 runs to 15 residues. CDR1 SGHRS and CDR2 YFSETQ come from the germline V gene. The CDR3 sequence: CASSEQLWDGYGYTF. As DNA, the CDR3 is TGCGCCAGCAGCGAACAATTATGGGACGGCTATGGCTACACCTTC.

This clone was detected only a few times. V and J are TRBV6-8 and TRBJ1-2; weak D call: TRBD1 (5 bases). The CDR3 runs to 14 residues. The germline V and J ends were trimmed by 6 bases and 2 bases, with 13 bases remaining between them. The germline V gene encodes CDR1 MNHGY and CDR2 SAAAGT. The DNA for the CDR3 is TGTGCCAGCAGCGATAGGGGCGGGAACTATGGCTACACCTTC. This encodes CASSDRGGNYGYTF.

This clone is classed as large (0.1 to 1%). V and J are TRBV11-3 and TRBJ2-3; 14 nucleotides match TRBD2. Germline-derived CDR1 and CDR2 are SGHNT and YENEEA. The CDR3 spans 17 residues. V was pared by 3 bases and J by 2 bases, with 4 bases of the junction left unmatched. The CDR3, as DNA: TGTGCCAGCAGCTTCCGACTAGCGGGAGGGCCCACAGATACGCAGTATTTT. Translating it yields CASSFRLAGGPTDTQYF.